A single sample gave rise to the 2 T cell receptor beta chains below, sequenced in a study of tumor-infiltrating lymphocytes in glioblastoma multiforme. TCR beta libraries were built from RNA through three nested multiplex PCR rounds using modified ARM-PCR. TCRdb fed the multiplex PCR reads into MiXCR, producing one record per CDR3 protein. The sample contains more than 10,000 distinct CDR3 sequences, approximately 75% of which appear only once. Sequenced sample: brain tumor tissue. All receptors derive from a male donor with glioblastoma.

The chain has TRBV4-3 and TRBJ2-3, with a weak D call TRBD1 (6 bases). This CDR3 has 16 residues. Trimming pared 0 bases from V and 0 bases from J, leaving 10 bases between. The V gene's germline CDR1 is LGHNA and CDR2 YSLEER. The CDR3, as DNA: TGCGCCAGCAGCCAAGATGGGGGCCAAAGCACAGATACGCAGTATTTT. This encodes CASSQDGGQSTDTQYF.

The rearrangement uses TRBV20-1 and TRBJ2-6; D call uncertain. The germline CDR1 and CDR2 sequences are DFQATT and SNEGSKA (reference sequence). Trimming took off 6 bases at V and 7 bases at J, with 7 bases between the two ends. This CDR3 spans 11 amino acids. The CDR3 nucleotides read TGCAGTGCGGAAAATGCCAACGTCCTGACTTTC. This encodes CSAENANVLTF.